What follows is one TCR beta chain and its context. The data derive from a study of radiotherapy plus CTLA-4 blockade in lung cancer. Lung cancer patients with chemo-refractory metastatic non-small-cell disease were given focal radiation plus CTLA-4 blockade with ipilimumab. Using immunoSEQ multiplex PCR, the repertoire was profiled, and TCRdb retains in-frame clones only, with some absent. Among tens of thousands of clones, roughly 86% were seen once, and the ten largest hold around 15%. The CDR3 is 12 amino acids. Germline assignment: CDR1 MNHEY and CDR2 SVGAGI. Between the trimmed V and J ends, which lost 5 bases and 3 bases, there was a span of 7 bases.

The source of this sequence is a human donor with non-small cell lung cancer that progressed on radiotherapy plus ipilimumab. The chain joins TRBV6-5 to TRBJ1-2; D not resolved. The sequenced sample was peripheral blood, obtained from a patient treated with radiotherapy plus ipilimumab. As DNA, the CDR3 is TGTGCCAGCAGTGAGGGAGACTATGGCTACACCTTC. Protein: CASSEGDYGYTF.